The 31 T cell receptor beta chains below come from one sample, sequenced in a study of cytomegalovirus exposure and HLA in healthy donors. PCR was performed using 60 Vbeta and 13 Jbeta primers. Only in-frame clones appear in the TCRdb table, and some are missing; sequencing was by immunoSEQ multiplex PCR. The sample lists under 200,000 clones, over 75% occurring once. Sample: PBMCs. The receptors were sampled from a man aged 45-60 years in good health and CMV-seropositive.

V and J are TRBV7-3 and TRBJ2-1, with 11 bases fitting TRBD2. The germline V gene has CDR1 SGHTA and CDR2 FQGTGA. This CDR3 comprises 14 residues. The V segment lost 4 bases and the J segment 8 bases; nucleotides outside the gene matches: 4. The CDR3 reads CASSSTSGSDEQFF. The DNA for the CDR3 is TGTGCCAGCAGCTCCACTAGCGGGAGCGATGAGCAGTTCTTC.

The V gene is TRBV19, the J gene TRBJ1-1; no firm D call. Germline CDR1 and CDR2: LNHDA and SQIVND (reference sequence). The CDR3 consists of 13 residues. The V end was cut by 6 bases, the J end by 1 base, with 9 bases between. The DNA for the CDR3 is TGTGCCAGTAGCCCCGGTGCGAACACTGAAGCTTTCTTT. Translated, it gives CASSPGANTEAFF. The complete variable domain, with remaining parts taken from reference TRBV19 and TRBJ1-1, reads DGGITQSPKYLFRKEGQNVTLSCEQNLNHDAMYWYRQDPGQGLRLIYYSQIVNDFQKGDIAEGYSVSREKKESFPLTVTSAQKNPTAFYLCASSPGANTEAFFGQGTRLTVV.

CDR3 coding DNA: TGTGCCAGCAGTGAAGCTCGGGGAAGACATCTCCCCTATGGCTACACCTTC. Amino acids: CASSEARGRHLPYGYTF. The gene calls are TRBV6-1 and TRBJ1-2; no reliable D call. This CDR3 is built from 17 residues. The germline CDR1 and CDR2 sequences are MNHNS and SASEGT. Trimming cost V 0 bases and J 4 bases, with 18 bases left between them.

The chain employs TRBV5-1 and TRBJ2-6; no firm D call. CDR1 is SGHRS, CDR2 YFSETQ, per germline. V was cut by 6 bases and J by 0 bases, with 10 bases left in between. CDR3 length: 15 amino acids. Here the CDR3 DNA reads TGCGCCAGCATGGAAAGCGTCTCTGGGGCCAACGTCCTGACTTTC. Its translation: CASMESVSGANVLTF.

This chain uses TRBV7-2 with TRBJ2-7, with 8 positions matching TRBD1. The CDR3 is made up of 15 amino acids. The trim removed 4 bases at V and 1 base at J, leaving 6 bases unmatched. CDR1 SGHTA and CDR2 FQGNSA come from the germline V gene. The CDR3 loop reads CASSSPRTGSYEQYF. For the CDR3, the DNA is TGTGCCAGCAGCTCCCCCCGGACAGGGTCCTACGAGCAGTACTTC. Together with reference TRBV7-2 and TRBJ2-7, the CDR3 gives the full variable domain: GAGVSQSPSNKVTEKGKDVELRCDPISGHTALYWYRQSLGQGLEFLIYFQGNSAPDKSGLPSDRFSAERTGGSVSTLTIQRTQQEDSAVYLCASSSPRTGSYEQYFGPGTRLTVT.

The V call is TRBV30, the J call TRBJ2-5; unclear D gene. The CDR3 sequence is 12 residues long. The V gene lost 0 bases and the J gene lost 5 bases, with 7 bases spanning the gap. Germline CDR1 reads GTSNPN; CDR2 reads SVGIG (reference sequence). The CDR3 DNA sequence: TGTGCCTGGAGTGTACGAGGCGAGACCCAGTACTTC. Its protein is CAWSVRGETQYF. Full variable domain (remainder filled in from reference TRBV30 and TRBJ2-5): SQTIHQWPATLVQPVGSPLSLECTVEGTSNPNLYWYRQAAGRGLQLLFYSVGIGQISSEVPQNLSASRPQDRQFILSSKKLLLSDSGFYLCAWSVRGETQYFGPGTRLLVL.

The chain has TRBV7-2 and TRBJ1-2; D call uncertain. Germline CDR1 and CDR2: SGHTA and FQGNSA. The CDR3 runs 16 residues. The V gene lost 5 bases and the J gene lost 0 bases, with 16 bases spanning the gap. This chain's CDR3 is CASSPGGESSNYGYTF. The CDR3 DNA reads as TGTGCCAGCAGCCCCGGAGGAGAGAGCTCTAACTATGGCTACACCTTC.

V and J are TRBV29-1 and TRBJ2-1, with 12 bases fitting TRBD2. Germline loops: CDR1 SQVTM, CDR2 ANQGSEA. V lost 2 bases to trimming and J lost 5 bases; unmatched junction nucleotides: 7. This CDR3 spans 16 amino acids. CDR3 region: CSVEPLTSGRHNEQFF. The DNA of the CDR3 is TGCAGCGTTGAACCCTTGACTAGCGGGAGACACAATGAGCAGTTCTTC.

The genes are TRBV4-3 and TRBJ1-3; TRBD1 agrees at 7 bases. The V segment lost 4 bases and the J segment 0 bases; nucleotides outside the gene matches: 9. Germline V gene sequence: CDR1 LGHNA, CDR2 YSLEER. The CDR3 is 17 residues long. The CDR3 loop is CASSPMTGPSSGNTIYF. CDR3 coding DNA: TGCGCCAGCAGCCCTATGACAGGGCCCAGCTCTGGAAACACCATATATTTT.

This rearrangement joins TRBV6-4 to TRBJ2-7, with D perhaps matching TRBD2 (6 bases). V gave up 5 bases and J gave up 5 bases, with 16 bases separating them. Germline lookup yields CDR1 MRHNA and CDR2 SNTAGT. The length of the CDR3 is 14 residues. The CDR3 is CASSRSEGQDEQYF. CDR3 in DNA: TGTGCCAGCAGTCGTTCGGAGGGGCAGGACGAGCAGTACTTC.

The rearrangement joins TRBV9 to TRBJ2-1; 7 bases fit TRBD2. Germline CDR1 SGDLS, CDR2 YYNGEE. V dropped 2 bases and J dropped 10; count of bases not matched to a gene: 12. This CDR3 comprises 15 residues. CDR3 residues: CASSVSSGNAKEQFF. The CDR3 DNA reads as TGTGCCAGCAGCGTCTCTAGCGGCAACGCGAAGGAGCAGTTCTTC. Full variable domain (rest looked up from reference TRBV9 and TRBJ2-1): DSGVTQTPKHLITATGQRVTLRCSPRSGDLSVYWYQQSLDQGLQFLIQYYNGEERAKGNILERFSAQQFPDLHSELNLSSLELGDSALYFCASSVSSGNAKEQFFGPGTRLTVL.

V and J are TRBV14 and TRBJ1-1; no clear D. In germline, CDR1 is SGHDN, CDR2 FVKESK. The CDR3 runs to 15 residues. V was pared by 1 base and J by 1 base, with 10 bases between. This chain's CDR3 is CASSQGLGGNTEAFF. CDR3 sequence (DNA): TGTGCCAGCAGCCAAGGGTTAGGAGGGAACACTGAAGCTTTCTTT.

The chain is built from TRBV28 and TRBJ1-5, with D unresolved. In germline, CDR1 is MDHEN, CDR2 SYDVKM. This CDR3 comprises 14 residues. The V end was cut by 8 bases, the J end by 4 bases, with 15 bases between. CDR3 DNA: TGTGCCAGCCAATCGCTAGGTCCAAATCAGCCCCAGCATTTT. Translation gives CASQSLGPNQPQHF.

A single count supports this clone. This rearrangement joins TRBV9 to TRBJ2-1; 14 bases match TRBD2. This CDR3 has 14 residues. Germline-derived CDR1 and CDR2 are SGDLS and YYNGEE. The ends lost 4 bases at V and 9 bases at J; junction bases unmatched: 3. The CDR3 nucleotides read TGTGCCAGCAGCCCGACTAGCGGGAGGGGTGAGCAGTTCTTC. This sequence encodes CASSPTSGRGEQFF.

This clone was found a few times. CDR3 in DNA: TGTGCCAGAAGAACAGGGACAGGGAACGAGACCCAGTACTTC. Translated: CARRTGTGNETQYF. The rearrangement uses TRBV5-3 and TRBJ2-5, with 9 positions matching TRBD1. TRBV5-3 is reported as an ORF; its role is uncertain. This CDR3 is 14 amino acids long. V shed 5 bases, J shed 5 bases, and the junction held 7 bases outside the gene matches.

The chain has TRBV11-2 and TRBJ1-5; D is unclear. V was clipped by 0 bases and J by 1 base, with 7 bases between them. Germline loops: CDR1 SGHAT, CDR2 FQNNGV. This CDR3 is built from 15 residues. The CDR3 loop is CASSLDSLSNQPQHF. CDR3 DNA sequence: TGTGCCAGCAGCTTAGATAGCCTGAGCAATCAGCCCCAGCATTTT.

The rearrangement uses TRBV7-3 and TRBJ1-1; D perhaps matches TRBD1 (5 bases). With 1 base removed from V and 1 base from J, the gap between germline ends came to 7 bases. Germline lookup yields CDR1 SGHTA and CDR2 FQGTGA. There are 14 residues in the CDR3. CDR3 loop: CASSLMGQNTEAFF. Here the CDR3 DNA reads TGTGCCAGCAGCTTAATGGGGCAGAACACTGAAGCTTTCTTT.

This clone was observed a handful of times. This chain joins TRBV10-3 and TRBJ2-1, with 16 nucleotides matching TRBD2. The CDR3 loop spans 17 amino acids. CDR1 is ENHRY and CDR2 is SYGVKD in the germline V gene. Unmatched junction bases numbered 4, after V lost 3 bases and J lost 5 bases. The CDR3 region has the DNA TGTGCCATCAGTGACCCGGGACTAGCGGGAGGGGACAATGAGCAGTTCTTC. It specifies CAISDPGLAGGDNEQFF.

The rearrangement joins TRBV19 to TRBJ2-2, with TRBD1 as a possible D gene (6 bases). V shed 6 bases and J shed 6 bases, with 14 bases lying between them. The CDR3 is 14 residues long. Germline CDR1 is LNHDA and CDR2 is SQIVND (reference sequence). This chain's CDR3 is CASSLTGGAGELFF. Written as DNA, the CDR3 is TGTGCCAGTAGCTTGACAGGAGGCGCCGGGGAGCTGTTTTTT.

The gene calls are TRBV28 and TRBJ1-1; 8 bases fit TRBD1. Germline CDR1 is MDHEN and CDR2 is SYDVKM. The CDR3 loop spans 14 amino acids. V lost 6 bases and J lost 5; bases outside the gene matches: 8. The DNA of the CDR3 is TGTGCCAGCAGGCTTTCAGGGGGCTTGACTGAAGCTTTCTTT. Its translation is CASRLSGGLTEAFF.

This chain joins TRBV28 and TRBJ1-4; 8 nucleotides agree with TRBD1. V was clipped by 3 bases and J by 0 bases; unmatched bases: 15. Germline loops: CDR1 MDHEN, CDR2 SYDVKM. The CDR3 sequence is 20 residues long. The CDR3 is CASSFPEIDRGGATNEKLFF. The CDR3 region has the DNA TGTGCCAGCAGTTTCCCGGAAATCGACAGGGGAGGGGCAACTAATGAAAAACTGTTTTTT.

CDR3 sequence: CASSLWAGGEEQYF. CDR3 nucleotide sequence: TGTGCCAGCAGCTTATGGGCAGGGGGCGAGGAGCAGTACTTC. The V and J genes are TRBV7-2 and TRBJ2-7; TRBD1 matches 8 bases. The V segment lost 2 bases and the J segment 7 bases; nucleotides outside the gene matches: 7. CDR3 size: 14 residues. The germline V gene encodes CDR1 SGHTA and CDR2 FQGNSA.

The chain has TRBV9 and TRBJ2-6; unclear D gene. There are 17 residues in the CDR3. V was trimmed by 0 bases and J by 0 bases, leaving 10 bases between them. Germline-derived CDR1 and CDR2 are SGDLS and YYNGEE. The CDR3 nucleotides read TGTGCCAGCAGCGTAGTAGACCACAGCTCTGGGGCCAACGTCCTGACTTTC. Its protein is CASSVVDHSSGANVLTF.

The V call is TRBV18, the J call TRBJ2-3, with 9 bases matching TRBD2. V lost 1 base, J lost 2 bases, and 4 bases stayed unmatched. This CDR3 has 16 residues. Looked up from germline, CDR1 is KGHSH and CDR2 is LQKENI. The CDR3 sequence: CASSPLASGDTDTQYF. CDR3 DNA: TGTGCCAGCTCACCACTAGCTAGCGGGGACACAGATACGCAGTATTTT.

The chain is built from TRBV5-5 and TRBJ1-4; D uncertain. Deletions cut 1 base from V and 4 bases from J, with 5 bases between. The CDR3 length is 13 residues. Germline lookup yields CDR1 SGHKS and CDR2 YYEKEE (reference sequence). The CDR3 DNA reads as TGTGCCAGCAGCTTGTCCTTTAATGAAAAACTGTTTTTT. Its translation: CASSLSFNEKLFF. Supplemented by reference TRBV5-5 and TRBJ1-4, the full variable domain reads DAGVTQSPTHLIKTRGQQVTLRCSPISGHKSVSWYQQVLGQGPQFIFQYYEKEERGRGNFPDRFSARQFPNYSSELNVNALLLGDSALYLCASSLSFNEKLFFGSGTQLSVL.

The rearrangement uses TRBV7-6 and TRBJ2-7; TRBD2 matches at 13 bases. This CDR3 is built from 15 residues. The germline V gene has CDR1 SGHVS and CDR2 FNYEAQ. Trimming cost V 5 bases and J 4 bases; bases outside gene matches: 5. The CDR3 nucleotides are TGTGCCAGCAGCCTAGGGACTAGCGGGACTTACGAGCAGTACTTC. Translated: CASSLGTSGTYEQYF.

This chain connects TRBV11-2 to TRBJ2-2; D is perhaps TRBD2 (6 bases). The CDR3 has 16 amino acids. Between the trimmed V and J ends, which lost 3 bases and 4 bases, there was a span of 15 bases. Germline V gene sequence: CDR1 SGHAT, CDR2 FQNNGV. The CDR3 DNA is TGTGCCAGCAGCTTTGGAGGGAGAGGGGCCACCGGGGAGCTGTTTTTT. Protein sequence: CASSFGGRGATGELFF.

The CDR3 spells CASSPYLGGHTDTQYF. CDR3 sequence (DNA): TGTGCCAGCAGTCCCTATTTAGGCGGCCACACAGATACGCAGTATTTT. The V call is TRBV25-1, the J call TRBJ2-3; no clear D. The CDR3 totals 16 residues. Germline CDR1 MGHDK, CDR2 SYGVNS. Between the trimmed V and J ends, which lost 5 bases and 2 bases, there was a span of 17 bases.

This chain uses TRBV9 with TRBJ2-3, with TRBD2 as a possible D gene (6 bases). With 2 bases removed from V and 10 bases from J, the gap between germline ends came to 20 bases. The CDR3 has 15 residues. Germline loops: CDR1 SGDLS, CDR2 YYNGEE. CDR3 nucleotides: TGTGCCAGCAGCGTGGGCGGGGTCCTCCGCCAGGCGCAGTATTTT. It specifies CASSVGGVLRQAQYF.

This chain connects TRBV28 to TRBJ1-1; D is ambiguous. The CDR3 spans 13 residues. The germline V gene has CDR1 MDHEN and CDR2 SYDVKM. V was cut by 2 bases and J by 5 bases, with 9 bases left in between. The chain's CDR3 is CASSLGGETEAFF. The CDR3 bases are TGTGCCAGCAGTTTAGGTGGAGAAACTGAAGCTTTCTTT. The whole variable domain, filled in from reference TRBV28 and TRBJ1-1, reads DVKVTQSSRYLVKRTGEKVFLECVQDMDHENMFWYRQDPGLGLRLIYFSYDVKMKEKGDIPEGYSVSREKKERFSLILESASTNQTSMYLCASSLGGETEAFFGQGTRLTVV.

The rearrangement joins TRBV18 to TRBJ1-1, with 12 bases aligning to TRBD1. The V segment lost 2 bases and the J segment 1 base; nucleotides outside the gene matches: 2. From germline, CDR1 is KGHSH and CDR2 LQKENI. The CDR3 runs 16 residues. Written as DNA, the CDR3 is TGTGCCAGCTCACCAGGGACAGGGGGCCGGAACACTGAAGCTTTCTTT. This codes for CASSPGTGGRNTEAFF.